This T cell receptor beta chain is from a study of T cells after posttransplantation cyclophosphamide. Germline V lookup: CDR1 KGHSH, CDR2 LQKENI. The ends were cut back, 4 bases at V and 3 bases at J, with 12 bases in the middle. The CDR3 sequence is 14 residues long. Treatment was busulfan-fludarabine conditioning, a marrow graft, and cyclophosphamide on days +3 and +4. Assay used: immunoSEQ multiplex PCR; TCRdb lists only in-frame clones, some missing. Of around 37,000 clones listed, just under 80% are singletons. Details on this clone: The antigen is not known.

Overall study findings and caveats: TRB overlap between skin or GI tissue T cells and blood was limited. Recipient CMV seropositivity and CMV reactivation strongly tracked TRB clonality. Later blood repertoires were often dominated by clones from the donor CD8+ memory compartment.

This chain uses TRBV18 with TRBJ1-1; TRBD1 is a possible D gene (6 bases). This specimen was CD4+ T cells sorted from blood, taken approximately 1,900 days after a stem cell transplant with posttransplant cyclophosphamide. The receptor was isolated from a female patient between 35 and 55 years old who received an allogeneic stem cell transplant from a related donor, was CMV-positive, and had no GVHD. The graft donor may have given rise to some T cells. CDR3 protein: CASSRTAGDTEAFF. The CDR3 DNA reads as TGTGCCAGCTCACGAACCGCAGGGGACACTGAAGCTTTCTTT.